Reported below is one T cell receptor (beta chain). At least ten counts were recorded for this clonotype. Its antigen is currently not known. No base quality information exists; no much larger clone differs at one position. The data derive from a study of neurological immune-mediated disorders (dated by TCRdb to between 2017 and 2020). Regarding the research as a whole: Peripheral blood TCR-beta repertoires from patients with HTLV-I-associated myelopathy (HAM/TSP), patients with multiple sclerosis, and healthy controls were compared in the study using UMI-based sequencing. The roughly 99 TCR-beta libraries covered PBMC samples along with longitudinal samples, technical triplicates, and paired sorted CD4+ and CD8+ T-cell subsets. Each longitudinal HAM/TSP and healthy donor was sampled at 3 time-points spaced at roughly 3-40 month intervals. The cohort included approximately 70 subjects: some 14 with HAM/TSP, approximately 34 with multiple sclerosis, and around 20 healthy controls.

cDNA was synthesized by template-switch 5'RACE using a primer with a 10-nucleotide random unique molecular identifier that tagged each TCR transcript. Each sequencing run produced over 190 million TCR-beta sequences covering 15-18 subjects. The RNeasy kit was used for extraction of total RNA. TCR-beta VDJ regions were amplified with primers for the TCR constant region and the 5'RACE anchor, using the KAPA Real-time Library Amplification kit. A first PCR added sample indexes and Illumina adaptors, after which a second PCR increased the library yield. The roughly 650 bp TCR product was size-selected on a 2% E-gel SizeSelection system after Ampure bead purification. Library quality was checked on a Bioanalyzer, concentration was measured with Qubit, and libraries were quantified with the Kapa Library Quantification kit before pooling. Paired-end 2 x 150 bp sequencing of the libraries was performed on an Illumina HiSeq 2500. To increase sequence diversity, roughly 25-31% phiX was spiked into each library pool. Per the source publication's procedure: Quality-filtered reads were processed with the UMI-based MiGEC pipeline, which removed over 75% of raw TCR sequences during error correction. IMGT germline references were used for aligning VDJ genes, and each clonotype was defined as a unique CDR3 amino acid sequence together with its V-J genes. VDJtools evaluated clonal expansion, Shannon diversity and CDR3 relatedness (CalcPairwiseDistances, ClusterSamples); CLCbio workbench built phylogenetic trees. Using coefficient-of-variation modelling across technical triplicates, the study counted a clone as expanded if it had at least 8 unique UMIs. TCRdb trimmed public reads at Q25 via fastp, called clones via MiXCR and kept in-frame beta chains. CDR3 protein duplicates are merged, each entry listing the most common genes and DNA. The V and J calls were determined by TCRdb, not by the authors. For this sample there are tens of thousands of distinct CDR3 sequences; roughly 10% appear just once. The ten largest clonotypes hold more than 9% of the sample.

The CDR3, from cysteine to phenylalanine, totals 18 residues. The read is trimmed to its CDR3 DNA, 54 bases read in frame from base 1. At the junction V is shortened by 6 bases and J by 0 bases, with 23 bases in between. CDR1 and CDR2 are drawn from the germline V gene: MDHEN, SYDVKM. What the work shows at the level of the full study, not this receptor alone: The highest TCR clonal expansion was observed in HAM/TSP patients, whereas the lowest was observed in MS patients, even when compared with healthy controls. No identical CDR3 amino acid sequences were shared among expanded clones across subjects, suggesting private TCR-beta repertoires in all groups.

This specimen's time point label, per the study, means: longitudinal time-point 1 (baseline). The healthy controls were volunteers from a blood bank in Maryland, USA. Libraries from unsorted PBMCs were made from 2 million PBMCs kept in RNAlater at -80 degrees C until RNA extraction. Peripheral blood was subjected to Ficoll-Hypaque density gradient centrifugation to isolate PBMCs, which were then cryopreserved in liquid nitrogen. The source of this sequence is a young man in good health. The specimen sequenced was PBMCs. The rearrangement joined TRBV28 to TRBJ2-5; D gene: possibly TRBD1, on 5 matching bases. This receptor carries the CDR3 CASSSLLDRTEYQETQYF. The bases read TGTGCCAGCAGCAGTTTACTCGACAGAACCGAGTACCAAGAGACCCAGTACTTC.